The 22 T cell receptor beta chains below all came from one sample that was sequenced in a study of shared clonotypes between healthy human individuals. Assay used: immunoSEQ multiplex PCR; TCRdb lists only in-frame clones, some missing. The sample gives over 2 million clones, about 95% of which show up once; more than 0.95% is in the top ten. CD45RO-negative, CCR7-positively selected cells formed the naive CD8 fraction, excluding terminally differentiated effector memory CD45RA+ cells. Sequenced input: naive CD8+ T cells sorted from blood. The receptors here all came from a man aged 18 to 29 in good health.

In DNA, the CDR3 is TGTGCCAGCAGCGTATCCGGGGGTTTTGAAGAGCAGTACTTC. Amino acid sequence: CASSVSGGFEEQYF. This rearrangement joins TRBV9 to TRBJ2-7; a possible D gene is TRBD2 (6 bases). The V gene lost 1 base and the J gene lost 7 bases, with 15 bases spanning the gap. The CDR3 has 14 amino acids. Germline-derived CDR1 and CDR2 are SGDLS and YYNGEE.

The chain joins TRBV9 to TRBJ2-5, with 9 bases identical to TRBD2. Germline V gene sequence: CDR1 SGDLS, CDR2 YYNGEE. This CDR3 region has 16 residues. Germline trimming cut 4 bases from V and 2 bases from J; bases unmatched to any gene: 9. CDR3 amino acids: CASSPRLAEIQETQYF. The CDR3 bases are TGTGCCAGCAGCCCTAGACTAGCGGAGATACAAGAGACCCAGTACTTC. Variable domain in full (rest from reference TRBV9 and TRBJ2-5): DSGVTQTPKHLITATGQRVTLRCSPRSGDLSVYWYQQSLDQGLQFLIQYYNGEERAKGNILERFSAQQFPDLHSELNLSSLELGDSALYFCASSPRLAEIQETQYFGPGTRLLVL.

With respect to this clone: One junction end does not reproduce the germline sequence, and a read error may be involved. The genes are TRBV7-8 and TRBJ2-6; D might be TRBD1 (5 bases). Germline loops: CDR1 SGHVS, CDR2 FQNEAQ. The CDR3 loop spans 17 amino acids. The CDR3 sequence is CASSLGAGASGANVLTF. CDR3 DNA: TGTGCCAGCAGCTTAGGGGCAGGAGCCTCTGGGGCCAACGTCTTGACTTTC. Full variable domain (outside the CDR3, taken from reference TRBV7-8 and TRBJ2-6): GAGVSQSPRYKVAKRGQDVALRCDPISGHVSLFWYQQALGQGPEFLTYFQNEAQLDKSGLPSDRFFAERPEGSVSTLKIQRTQQEDSAVYLCASSLGAGASGANVLTFGAGSRLTVL.

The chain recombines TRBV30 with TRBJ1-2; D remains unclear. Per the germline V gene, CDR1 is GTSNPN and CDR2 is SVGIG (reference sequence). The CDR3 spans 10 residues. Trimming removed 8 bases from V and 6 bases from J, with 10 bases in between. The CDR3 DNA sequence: TGTGCCGGTTGGGGTCATGGCTACACCTTC. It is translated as CAGWGHGYTF.

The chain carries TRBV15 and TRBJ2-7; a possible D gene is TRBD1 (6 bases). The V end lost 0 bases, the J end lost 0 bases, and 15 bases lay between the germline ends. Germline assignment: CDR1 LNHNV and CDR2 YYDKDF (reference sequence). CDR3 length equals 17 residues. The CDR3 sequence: CATSRDVMEDSSYEQYF. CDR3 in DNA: TGTGCCACCAGCAGAGATGTAATGGAGGACAGCTCCTACGAGCAGTACTTC.

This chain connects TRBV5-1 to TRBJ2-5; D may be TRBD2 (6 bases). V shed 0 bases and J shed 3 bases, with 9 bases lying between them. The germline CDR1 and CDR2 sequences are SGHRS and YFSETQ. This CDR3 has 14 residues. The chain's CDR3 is CASSLESGEETQYF. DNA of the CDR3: TGCGCCAGCAGCTTGGAGTCGGGAGAAGAGACCCAGTACTTC. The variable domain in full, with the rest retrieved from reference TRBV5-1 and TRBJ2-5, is KAGVTQTPRYLIKTRGQQVTLSCSPISGHRSVSWYQQTPGQGLQFLFEYFSETQRNKGNFPGRFSGRQFSNSRSEMNVSTLELGDSALYLCASSLESGEETQYFGPGTRLLVL.

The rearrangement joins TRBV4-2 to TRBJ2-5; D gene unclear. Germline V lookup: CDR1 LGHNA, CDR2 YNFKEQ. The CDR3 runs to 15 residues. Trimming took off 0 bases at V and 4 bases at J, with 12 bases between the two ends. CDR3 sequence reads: CASSQEGLPGETQYF. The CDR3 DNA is TGTGCCAGCAGCCAAGAAGGGTTACCGGGAGAGACCCAGTACTTC.

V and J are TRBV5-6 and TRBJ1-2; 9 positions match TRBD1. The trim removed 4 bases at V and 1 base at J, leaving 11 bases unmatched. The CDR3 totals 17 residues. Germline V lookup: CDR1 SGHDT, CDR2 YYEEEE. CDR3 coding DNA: TGTGCCAGCAGCACCCGGGACAGGGAGTTGGGTAACTATGGCTACACCTTC. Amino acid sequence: CASSTRDRELGNYGYTF.

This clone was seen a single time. The CDR3 protein is CASSDQPQHF. In DNA form, the CDR3 reads TGTGCCAGTTCTGATCAGCCCCAGCATTTT. J is TRBJ1-5 and V is TRBV28; D remains ambiguous. This CDR3 contains 10 residues. Germline V CDR1 and CDR2: MDHEN, SYDVKM. V was clipped by 9 bases and J by 5 bases, with 5 bases between them.

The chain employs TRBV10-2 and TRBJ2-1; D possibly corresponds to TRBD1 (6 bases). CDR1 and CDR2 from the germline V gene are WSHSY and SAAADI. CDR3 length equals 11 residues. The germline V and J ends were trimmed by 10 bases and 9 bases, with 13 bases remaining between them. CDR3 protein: CATLGGGEQFF. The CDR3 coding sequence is TGCGCCACCTTAGGGGGTGGTGAGCAGTTCTTC.

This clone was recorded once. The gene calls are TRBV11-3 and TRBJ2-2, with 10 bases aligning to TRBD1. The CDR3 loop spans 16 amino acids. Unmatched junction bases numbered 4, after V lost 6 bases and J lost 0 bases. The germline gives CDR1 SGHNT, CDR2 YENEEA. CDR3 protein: CASSPGTGANTGELFF. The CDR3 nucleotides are TGTGCCAGCAGTCCTGGGACAGGGGCGAACACCGGGGAGCTGTTTTTT.

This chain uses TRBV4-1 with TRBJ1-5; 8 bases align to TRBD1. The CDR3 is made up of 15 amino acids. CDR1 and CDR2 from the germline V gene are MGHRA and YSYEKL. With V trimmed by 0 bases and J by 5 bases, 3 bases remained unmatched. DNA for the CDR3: TGCGCCAGCAGCCAAGAAGGACAGGGACATCAGCCCCAGCATTTT. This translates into CASSQEGQGHQPQHF.

DNA for the CDR3: TGTGCCAGCAGTTTATCCCCAGGCCCAGATACGCAGTATTTT. Its protein is CASSLSPGPDTQYF. The genes are TRBV27 and TRBJ2-3; D not resolved. The V end was cut by 0 bases, the J end by 4 bases, with 8 bases between. CDR1 is MNHEY, CDR2 SMNVEV, per germline (reference sequence). This CDR3 spans 14 amino acids.

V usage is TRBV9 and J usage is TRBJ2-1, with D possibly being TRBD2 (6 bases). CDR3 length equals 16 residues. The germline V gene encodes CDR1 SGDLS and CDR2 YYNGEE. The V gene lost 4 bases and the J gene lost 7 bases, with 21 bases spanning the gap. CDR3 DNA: TGTGCCAGCAGCCTCTTCGGGGGAGAGGGCGAAAATGAGCAGTTCTTC. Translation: CASSLFGGEGENEQFF.

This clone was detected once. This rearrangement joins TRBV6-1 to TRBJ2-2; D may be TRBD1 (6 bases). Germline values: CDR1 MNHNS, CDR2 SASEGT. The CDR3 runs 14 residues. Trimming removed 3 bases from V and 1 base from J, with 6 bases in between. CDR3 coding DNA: TGTGCCAGCAGTGAGACAGGGAACACCGGGGAGCTGTTTTTT. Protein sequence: CASSETGNTGELFF.

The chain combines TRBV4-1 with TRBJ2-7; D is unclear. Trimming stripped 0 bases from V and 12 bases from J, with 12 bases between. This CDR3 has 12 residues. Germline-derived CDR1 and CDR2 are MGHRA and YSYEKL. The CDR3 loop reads CASSQDMTVTYF. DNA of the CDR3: TGCGCCAGCAGCCAAGATATGACCGTCACGTACTTC.

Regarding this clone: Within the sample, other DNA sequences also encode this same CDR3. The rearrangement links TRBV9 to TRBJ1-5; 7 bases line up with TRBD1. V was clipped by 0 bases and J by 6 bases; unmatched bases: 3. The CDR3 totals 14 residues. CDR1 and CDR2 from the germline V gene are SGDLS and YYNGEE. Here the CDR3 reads CASSVGGGSQPQHF. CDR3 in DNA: TGTGCCAGCAGCGTAGGAGGGGGCAGTCAGCCCCAGCATTTT.

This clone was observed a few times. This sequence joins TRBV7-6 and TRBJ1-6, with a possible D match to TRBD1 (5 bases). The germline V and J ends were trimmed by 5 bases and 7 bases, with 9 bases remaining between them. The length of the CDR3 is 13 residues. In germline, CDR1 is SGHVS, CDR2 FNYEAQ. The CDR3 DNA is TGTGCCAGCAGCCTACAGGCGAATTCACCCCTCCACTTT. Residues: CASSLQANSPLHF.

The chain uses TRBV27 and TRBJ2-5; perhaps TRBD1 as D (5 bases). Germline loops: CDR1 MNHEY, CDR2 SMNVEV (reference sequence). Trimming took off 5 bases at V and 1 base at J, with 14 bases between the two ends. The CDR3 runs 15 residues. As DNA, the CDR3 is TGTGCCAGCAGTCCCGACAGTGGCCCCCAAGAGACCCAGTACTTC. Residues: CASSPDSGPQETQYF.

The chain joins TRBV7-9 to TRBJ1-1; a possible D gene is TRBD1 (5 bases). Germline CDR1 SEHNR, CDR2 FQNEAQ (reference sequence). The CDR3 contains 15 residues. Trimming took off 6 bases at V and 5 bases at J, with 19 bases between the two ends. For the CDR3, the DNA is TGTGCCAGCAGGCAGAACACAGGTGCCGGGACTGAAGCTTTCTTT. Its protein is CASRQNTGAGTEAFF.

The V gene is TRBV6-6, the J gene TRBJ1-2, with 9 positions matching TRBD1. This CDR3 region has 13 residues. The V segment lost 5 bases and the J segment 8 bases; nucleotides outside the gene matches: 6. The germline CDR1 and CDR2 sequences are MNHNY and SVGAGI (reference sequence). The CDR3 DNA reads TGTGCCAGCAGTCCCGGGACAGGGAACGGCTACACCTTC. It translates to CASSPGTGNGYTF.

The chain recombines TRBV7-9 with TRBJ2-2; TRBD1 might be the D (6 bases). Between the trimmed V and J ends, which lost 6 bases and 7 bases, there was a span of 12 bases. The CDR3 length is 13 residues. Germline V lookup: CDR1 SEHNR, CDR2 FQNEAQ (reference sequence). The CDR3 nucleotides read TGTGCCAGCAGTCCCCAGGGGCACGGGGAGCTGTTTTTT. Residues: CASSPQGHGELFF.